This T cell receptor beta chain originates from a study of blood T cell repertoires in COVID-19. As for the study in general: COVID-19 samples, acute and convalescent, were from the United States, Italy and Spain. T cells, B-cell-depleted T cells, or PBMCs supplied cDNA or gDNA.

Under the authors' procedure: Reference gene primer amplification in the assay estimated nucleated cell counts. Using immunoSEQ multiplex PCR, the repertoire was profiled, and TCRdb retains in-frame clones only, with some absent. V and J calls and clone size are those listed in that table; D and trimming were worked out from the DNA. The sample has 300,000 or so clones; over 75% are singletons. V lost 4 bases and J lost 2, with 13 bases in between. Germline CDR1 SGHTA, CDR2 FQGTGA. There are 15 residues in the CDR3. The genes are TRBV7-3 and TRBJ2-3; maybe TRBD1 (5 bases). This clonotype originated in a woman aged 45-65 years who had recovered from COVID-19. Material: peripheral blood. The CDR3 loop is CASSSRGASTDTQYF. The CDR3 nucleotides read TGTGCCAGCAGCTCAAGGGGTGCGTCCACAGATACGCAGTATTTT.